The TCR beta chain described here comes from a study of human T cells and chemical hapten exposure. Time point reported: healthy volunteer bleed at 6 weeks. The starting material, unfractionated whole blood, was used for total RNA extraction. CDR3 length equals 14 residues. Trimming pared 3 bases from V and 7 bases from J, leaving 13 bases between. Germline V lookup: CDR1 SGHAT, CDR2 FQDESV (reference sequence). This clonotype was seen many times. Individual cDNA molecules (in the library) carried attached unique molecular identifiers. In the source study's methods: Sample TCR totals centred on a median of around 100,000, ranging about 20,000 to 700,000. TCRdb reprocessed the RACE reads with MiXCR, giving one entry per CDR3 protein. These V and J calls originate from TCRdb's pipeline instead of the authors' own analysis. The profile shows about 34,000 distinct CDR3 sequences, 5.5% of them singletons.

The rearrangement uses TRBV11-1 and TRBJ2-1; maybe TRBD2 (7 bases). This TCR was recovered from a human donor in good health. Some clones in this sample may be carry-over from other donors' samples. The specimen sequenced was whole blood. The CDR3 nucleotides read TGTGCCAGCAGCTTTTACGGGGGGCCTAATGAGCAGTTCTTC. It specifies CASSFYGGPNEQFF.